This T cell receptor beta chain was recovered during a study of blood T cell repertoires in COVID-19. The CDR3 length is 16 residues. Between the trimmed V and J ends, which lost 4 bases and 5 bases, there was a span of 20 bases. CDR1 SGHVS and CDR2 FNYEAQ come from the germline V gene. Using immunoSEQ multiplex PCR, the repertoire was profiled, and TCRdb retains in-frame clones only, with some absent. The sample has approximately 300,000 clones, around 87% seen once. Sequences were obtained from PBMCs or T cells enriched from blood (not recorded which). This TCR derives from a woman in her 30s who had recovered from COVID-19. The rearrangement joins TRBV7-6 to TRBJ1-1; possible D gene TRBD1, 5 bases. CDR3 in amino acids: CASSSDAGPPMTEAFF. The DNA of the CDR3 is TGTGCCAGCAGCTCAGACGCGGGACCCCCCATGACTGAAGCTTTCTTT.